This TCR beta chain was obtained from a study of OX40 agonist ivuxolimab in advanced cancers. For the study in its entirety: The costimulatory receptor OX40 (CD134) was targeted by ivuxolimab, a fully human IgG2 agonistic monoclonal antibody. Intravenous ivuxolimab was administered to patients every 2 weeks at six dose levels: 0.01, 0.1, 0.3, 1.5, 3 and 10 mg/kg. Of the approximately 54 dose-escalation patients, hepatocellular carcinoma was present in approximately 20, melanoma in approximately 15, renal cell carcinoma in 9 and head and neck cancer in 9. The dose-escalation cohort was 82.7% male with a mean age of about 60 years, ranging from about 20 to 85. Patients were allowed to have had prior anti-PD-1, anti-PD-L1 or anti-CTLA-4 therapy, and 40% to 45% of the dose-escalation patients had been treated with checkpoint inhibitors. Partial responses occurred in three dose-escalation patients: two with cutaneous melanoma and one with hepatocellular carcinoma. Peripheral TCRbeta sequencing aimed to test whether ivuxolimab altered TCR sequence diversity and caused clonal T-cell expansion. The monotherapy dose-escalation portion (N = 52 patients) of the phase I ivuxolimab trial is reported in the paper. Results the study describes overall, beyond this receptor: Clonal expansion of both CD4+ and CD8+ blood T cells was observed from baseline to week 6 at doses 0.1 to 3.0 mg/kg. After ivuxolimab, more expanded clones were found on average in CD8+ T cells than in CD4+ T cells. Low levels of normalized T-cell clonal expansion were also seen in some patients who did not respond. In partial responders in the 0.1-3.0 mg/kg groups, normalized peripheral clonal expansion was found to be among the lowest, especially among CD8+ T cells. The antigen specificity of the peripheral T cells that underwent clonal expansion was not determined.

As to this clone: The specificity of this receptor is unknown. The input lacks base qualities; no much larger clone sits a single base away.

For sequencing of the TCRbeta CDR3 region, genomic DNA was extracted from the sorted cells. The immunoSEQ Assay was used to sequence the TCRbeta CDR3 regions. TCRdb carries this immuneACCESS record with in-frame sequences only. Its versions omit some clonotypes, under half of them owing to an unresolved V gene in the studies checked, with the rest unexplained. This sample is represented by roughly 59,000 clones; nearly 95% of them were singletons. The ten largest clones capture roughly 13% of the sample. Patients with a history of autoimmune disease or receiving systemic immunosuppression were excluded from the trial. Peripheral blood for TCR sequencing was collected from all dose cohorts at baseline, on cycle 4 day 1, and on cycle 7 day 1. Samples were obtained from an open-label, multicenter, first-in-human phase I dose-escalation trial of ivuxolimab. Adults with locally advanced or metastatic melanoma, renal cell carcinoma, hepatocellular carcinoma or head and neck squamous cell carcinoma were enrolled in the trial. Before TCR sequencing, CD4+ and CD8+ T cells were separately sorted from peripheral blood.

The germline V gene gives CDR1 as MNHEY and CDR2 as SVGAGI. From cysteine to phenylalanine, the CDR3 is 15 amino acids long. The entry retains the CDR3 DNA only, 45 bases that are in frame from base 1. V was cut back by 0 bases and J by 0 bases, leaving a gap of 7 bases between them. The V gene is TRBV6-5 and the J gene is TRBJ2-3; the D gene cannot be resolved reliably. Sequenced material: CD4+ or CD8+ T cells sorted from blood, taken in a trial of the OX40 agonist ivuxolimab. The clonotype originates from an adult with an advanced solid tumor such as melanoma, head and neck, liver or kidney cancer. The DNA reads as follows: TGTGCCAGCAGTTACTCGAGCTTTAGCACAGATACGCAGTATTTT. This is translated as CASSYSSFSTDTQYF.